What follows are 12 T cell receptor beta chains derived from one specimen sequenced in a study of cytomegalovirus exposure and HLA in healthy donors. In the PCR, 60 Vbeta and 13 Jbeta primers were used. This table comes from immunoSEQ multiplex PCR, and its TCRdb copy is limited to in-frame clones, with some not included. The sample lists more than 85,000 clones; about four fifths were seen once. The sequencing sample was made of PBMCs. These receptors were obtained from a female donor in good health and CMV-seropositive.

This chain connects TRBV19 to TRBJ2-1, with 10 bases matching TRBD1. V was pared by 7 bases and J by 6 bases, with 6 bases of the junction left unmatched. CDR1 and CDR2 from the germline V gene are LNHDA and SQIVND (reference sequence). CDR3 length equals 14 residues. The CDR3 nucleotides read TGTGCCAGTAATCCGGGACAGGGGATCAATGAGCAGTTCTTC. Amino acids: CASNPGQGINEQFF.

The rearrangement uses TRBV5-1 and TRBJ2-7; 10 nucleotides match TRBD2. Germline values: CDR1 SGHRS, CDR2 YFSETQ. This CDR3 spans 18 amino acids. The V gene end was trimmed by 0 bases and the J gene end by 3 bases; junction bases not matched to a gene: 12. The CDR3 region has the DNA TGCGCCAGCAGCTTGGAAGCGGGAGGGACGACGGGGGGCTACGAGCAGTACTTC. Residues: CASSLEAGGTTGGYEQYF.

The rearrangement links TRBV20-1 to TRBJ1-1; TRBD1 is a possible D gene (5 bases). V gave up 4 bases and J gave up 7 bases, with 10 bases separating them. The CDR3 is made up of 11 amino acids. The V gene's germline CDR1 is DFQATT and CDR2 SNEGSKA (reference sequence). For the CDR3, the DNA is TGCAGTGCTACCCAGGGTGGTGAAGCTTTCTTT. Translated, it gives CSATQGGEAFF.

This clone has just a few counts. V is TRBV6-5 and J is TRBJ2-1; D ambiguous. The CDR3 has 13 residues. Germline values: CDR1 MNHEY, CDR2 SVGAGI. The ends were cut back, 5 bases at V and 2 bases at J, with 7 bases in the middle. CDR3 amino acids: CASSPVPYNEQFF. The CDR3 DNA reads TGTGCCAGCAGTCCCGTCCCCTACAATGAGCAGTTCTTC.

The CDR3 region has the DNA TGTGCCAGCAGCTCCAGGGCGTCCAGCACAGATACGCAGTATTTT. This sequence encodes CASSSRASSTDTQYF. The chain is built from TRBV7-2 and TRBJ2-3, with D perhaps TRBD1 (5 bases). Germline loops: CDR1 SGHTA, CDR2 FQGNSA. V dropped 4 bases and J dropped 0 bases, with 11 bases sitting between them. This CDR3 has 15 amino acids.

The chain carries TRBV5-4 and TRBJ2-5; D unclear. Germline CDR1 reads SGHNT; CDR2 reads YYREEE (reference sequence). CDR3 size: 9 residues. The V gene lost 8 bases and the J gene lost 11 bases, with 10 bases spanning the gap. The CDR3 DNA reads TGTGCCAGGGTGGGCAGGCAGTACTTC. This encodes CARVGRQYF.

CDR3 coding DNA: TGTGCCAGTAGTATAGATCTAACAGGGGGCGGGACAGGGGGAGAATGGGAGCAGTACTTC. Its protein is CASSIDLTGGGTGGEWEQYF. The chain has TRBV19 and TRBJ2-7, with 11 nucleotides matching TRBD1. The CDR3 is 20 amino acids. V lost 0 bases to trimming and J lost 7 bases; unmatched junction nucleotides: 20. Germline V gene lookup returns CDR1 LNHDA and CDR2 SQIVND (reference sequence).

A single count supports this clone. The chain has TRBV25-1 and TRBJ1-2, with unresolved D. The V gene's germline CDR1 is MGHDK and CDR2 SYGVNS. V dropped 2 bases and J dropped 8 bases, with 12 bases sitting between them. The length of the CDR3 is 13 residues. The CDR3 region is CASSEGRGIGYTF. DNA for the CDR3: TGTGCCAGCAGTGAAGGTCGGGGAATCGGCTACACCTTC.

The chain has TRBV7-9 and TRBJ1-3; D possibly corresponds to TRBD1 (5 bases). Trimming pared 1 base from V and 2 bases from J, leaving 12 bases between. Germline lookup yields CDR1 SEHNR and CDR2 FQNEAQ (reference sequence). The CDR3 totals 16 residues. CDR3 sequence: CASSLDQGMAGNTIYF. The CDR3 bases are TGTGCCAGCAGCTTAGATCAGGGAATGGCTGGAAACACCATATATTTT. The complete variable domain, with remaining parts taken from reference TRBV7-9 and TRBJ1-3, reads DTGVSQNPRHKITKRGQNVTFRCDPISEHNRLYWYRQTLGQGPEFLTYFQNEAQLEKSRLLSDRFSAERPKGSFSTLEIQRTEQGDSAMYLCASSLDQGMAGNTIYFGEGSWLTVV.

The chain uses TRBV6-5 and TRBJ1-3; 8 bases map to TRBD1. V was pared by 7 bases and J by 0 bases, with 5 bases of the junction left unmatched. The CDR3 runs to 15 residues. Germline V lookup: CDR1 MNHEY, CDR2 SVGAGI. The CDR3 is CASKSDRGSGNTIYF. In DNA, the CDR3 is TGTGCCAGCAAGTCTGACAGGGGCTCTGGAAACACCATATATTTT.

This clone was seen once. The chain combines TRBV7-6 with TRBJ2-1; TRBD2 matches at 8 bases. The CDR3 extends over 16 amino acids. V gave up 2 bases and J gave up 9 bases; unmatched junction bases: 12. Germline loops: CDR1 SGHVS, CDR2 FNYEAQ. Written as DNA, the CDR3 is TGTGCCAGCAGCTTACACCCGGGTAGCGGGACCCGTGAGCAGTTCTTC. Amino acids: CASSLHPGSGTREQFF. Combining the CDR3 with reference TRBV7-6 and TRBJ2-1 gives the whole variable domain GAGVSQSPRYKVTKRGQDVALRCDPISGHVSLYWYRQALGQGPEFLTYFNYEAQQDKSGLPNDRFSAERPEGSISTLTIQRTEQRDSAMYRCASSLHPGSGTREQFFGPGTRLTVL.

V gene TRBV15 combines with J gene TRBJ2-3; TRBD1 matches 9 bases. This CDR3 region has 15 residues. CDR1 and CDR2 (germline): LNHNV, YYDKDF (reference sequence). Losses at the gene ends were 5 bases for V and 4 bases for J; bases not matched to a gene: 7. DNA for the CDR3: TGTGCCACCAGCCGCGGGGGACAGGGCGCAGATACGCAGTATTTT. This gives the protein CATSRGGQGADTQYF.